Listed below are T cell receptor beta chains from one sample, sequenced in a study of T cell responses to AZD1222 COVID-19 vaccine. Here immunoSEQ multiplex PCR was the method, and the copy in TCRdb shows in-frame clones only, minus some. The sample carries around 140,000 clones, 85% to 95% recorded once. The source material was peripheral blood, sampled after recovery from COVID-19. These receptors were collected from an adult who had recovered from COVID-19. CDR3s include the opening cysteine and the closing phenylalanine or tryptophan. The D gene is left open where the match is weak. Not all rows give a size; the values are once, few, many and, for expanded clones, a class.

TRBD2 | TRBJ2-1 | TRBV5-1 | . | TGCGCCAGCAGCTTGGGGCTAGCGGGAGAGGGTGAGCAGTTCTTC | CASSLGLAGEGEQFF
. | TRBJ1-4 | TRBV14 | . | TGTGCCAGCAGCCGGAATAATGAAAAACTGTTTTTT | CASSRNNEKLFF
. | TRBJ1-2 | TRBV3-1/TRBV3-2 | . | TGTGCCAGCAGCCTAGAAAGTGGCTACACCTTC | CASSLESGYTF
TRBD2 | TRBJ2-3 | TRBV7-9 | . | TGTGCCAGCAGTTGGACGGGAGGTGGGTCAGATACGCAGTATTTT | CASSWTGGGSDTQYF
. | TRBJ1-2 | TRBV27 | . | TGTGCCAGCAGTGTCGCAGGTCGTAACTATGGCTACACCTTC | CASSVAGRNYGYTF
TRBD1 | TRBJ1-3 | TRBV9 | . | TGTGCCAGCAGCGCCGGGATCGGGACAGGAGGAAACACCATATATTTT | CASSAGIGTGGNTIYF
TRBD1 | TRBJ2-3 | TRBV29-1 | . | TGCAGCGCACGACAGGGGCTGGGCACAGATACGCAGTATTTT | CSARQGLGTDTQYF
. | TRBJ2-1 | TRBV5-1 | . | TGCGCCAGCAGCTTATCCCTAGGCGGAGAGCAGTTCTTC | CASSLSLGGEQFF
TRBD2 | TRBJ2-3 | TRBV5-1 | once | TGCGCCAGCAGCCTCAGTGGGAGGGCCGAAGATACGCAGTATTTT | CASSLSGRAEDTQYF
. | TRBJ1-5 | TRBV10-3 | . | TGTGCCAACCGGCCGGGCTTCAGCAATCAGCCCCAGCATTTT | CANRPGFSNQPQHF
TRBD2 | TRBJ2-1 | TRBV7-9 | . | TGTGCCAGCAGCCCCCAGGTTGCGGGAGGGCCTAATGAGCAGTTCTTC | CASSPQVAGGPNEQFF
. | TRBJ2-2 | TRBV20-1 | . | TGCAGTGCTAGTGGGGCGGGCTTCCACGGGACCGGGGAGCTGTTTTTT | CSASGAGFHGTGELFF
. | TRBJ1-3 | TRBV5-6 | . | TGTGCCAGCAGCTTGGTTTCCAGAGATACTGGAAACACCATATATTTT | CASSLVSRDTGNTIYF
TRBD1 | TRBJ2-2 | TRBV5-1 | . | TGCGCCAGCAGCTTGGATGGACAGGGGGGCACCGGGGAGCTGTTTTTT | CASSLDGQGGTGELFF
. | TRBJ2-7 | TRBV28 | . | TGTGCCAGCAATGAGCGGTACCTTAGCGAGCAGTACTTC | CASNERYLSEQYF
. | TRBJ2-7 | TRBV27 | . | TGTGCCAGCAGTTTCGGCCGCGGGTACGAGCAGTACTTC | CASSFGRGYEQYF
TRBD2 | TRBJ2-7 | TRBV28 | once | TGTGCCAGCAGAGGTAGCGGGACGGGATACGAGCAGTACTTC | CASRGSGTGYEQYF
TRBD1 | TRBJ2-7 | TRBV19 | . | TGTGCCAGTAGAAGGACAGGGTCCTACGAGCAGTACTTC | CASRRTGSYEQYF
TRBD2 | TRBJ2-1 | TRBV6-2/TRBV6-3 | . | TGTGCCAGCAGTGGGACTAGCGGGGTCCACAATGAGCAGTTCTTC | CASSGTSGVHNEQFF
TRBD1 | TRBJ1-2 | TRBV27 | . | TGTGCCAGCAGTCTCTCGGGACAGGGGCCCAATGGTCGGTATGGCTACACCTTC | CASSLSGQGPNGRYGYTF
TRBD2 | TRBJ2-5 | TRBV3-1/TRBV3-2 | . | TGTGCCAGCAGCCAAGAACTAGCGGGTTTAGGGCAAGAGACCCAGTACTTC | CASSQELAGLGQETQYF
TRBD1 | TRBJ1-4 | TRBV2 | once | TGTGCCAGCAGGAGGGACAGGGAGGCTGAAAAACTGTTTTTT | CASRRDREAEKLFF
TRBD2 | TRBJ2-3 | TRBV28 | . | TGTGCCAGCAGTACAACCGGGACTACCGTAGTGGGCACAGATACGCAGTATTTT | CASSTTGTTVVGTDTQYF
. | TRBJ2-5 | TRBV10-2 | once | TGCGCCAGCGCGGGTTTTCGAGAGACCCAGTACTTC | CASAGFRETQYF
. | TRBJ1-5 | TRBV2 | . | TGTGCCAGCACCGCTTTTAGGCTCGAGGCCCAGCATTTT | CASTAFRLEAQHF
. | TRBJ2-3 | TRBV11-2 | . | TGTGCCAGCAGCTTAGGCGGACGCACAGATACGCAGTATTTT | CASSLGGRTDTQYF
TRBD1 | TRBJ2-7 | TRBV3-1/TRBV3-2 | once | TGTGCCAGCAGCCACGGACAGGGTTTTGGCGAGCAGTACTTC | CASSHGQGFGEQYF
TRBD2 | TRBJ2-2 | TRBV7-9 | . | TGTGCCAGCAGCCGCTGGGCGGGAGAATCCGGGGAGCTGTTTTTT | CASSRWAGESGELFF
TRBD2 | TRBJ2-7 | TRBV9 | . | TGTGCCAGCAGCGTAGGAGCGGGAGAAGAGCAGTACTTC | CASSVGAGEEQYF
. | TRBJ1-4 | TRBV5-4 | . | TGTGCCAGCAGCATAGACACAGCAACTAATGAAAAACTGTTTTTT | CASSIDTATNEKLFF
. | TRBJ2-7 | TRBV20-1 | . | TGCAGTGCCGTCCCGACCACAGGGCAGTACTTC | CSAVPTTGQYF
. | TRBJ2-7 | TRBV2 | . | TGTGCCAGCTCCCCACAGGGCTTGGGGTCCTACGAGCAGTACTTC | CASSPQGLGSYEQYF
. | TRBJ2-2 | TRBV9 | . | TGTGCCAGCAGCGTAGGGTCCCTTAACACCGGGGAGCTGTTTTTT | CASSVGSLNTGELFF